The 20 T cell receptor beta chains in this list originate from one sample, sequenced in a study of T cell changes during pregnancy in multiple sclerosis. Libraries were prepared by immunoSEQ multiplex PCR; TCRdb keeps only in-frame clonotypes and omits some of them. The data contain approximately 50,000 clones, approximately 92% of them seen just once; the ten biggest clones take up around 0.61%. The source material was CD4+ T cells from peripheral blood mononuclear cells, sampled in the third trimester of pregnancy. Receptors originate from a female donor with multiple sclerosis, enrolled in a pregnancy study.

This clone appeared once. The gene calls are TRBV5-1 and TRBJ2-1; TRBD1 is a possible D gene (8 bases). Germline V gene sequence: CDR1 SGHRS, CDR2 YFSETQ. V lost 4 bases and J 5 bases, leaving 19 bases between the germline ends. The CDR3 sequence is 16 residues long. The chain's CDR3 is CASSPLQGGPNNEQFF. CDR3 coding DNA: TGCGCCAGCAGCCCATTACAGGGGGGGCCGAACAATGAGCAGTTCTTC. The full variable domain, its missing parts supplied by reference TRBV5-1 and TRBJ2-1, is KAGVTQTPRYLIKTRGQQVTLSCSPISGHRSVSWYQQTPGQGLQFLFEYFSETQRNKGNFPGRFSGRQFSNSRSEMNVSTLELGDSALYLCASSPLQGGPNNEQFFGPGTRLTVL.

The CDR3 loop reads CASSERSTGLTEAFF. The CDR3 bases are TGTGCCAGCAGTGAGAGGTCTACAGGCCTGACTGAAGCTTTCTTT. This chain links TRBV2 with TRBJ1-1; D may be TRBD1 (5 bases). Germline V gene lookup returns CDR1 SNHLY and CDR2 FYNNEI. This CDR3 contains 15 residues. Trimming shortened V by 3 bases and J by 5 bases, and 16 bases separated the two germline ends.

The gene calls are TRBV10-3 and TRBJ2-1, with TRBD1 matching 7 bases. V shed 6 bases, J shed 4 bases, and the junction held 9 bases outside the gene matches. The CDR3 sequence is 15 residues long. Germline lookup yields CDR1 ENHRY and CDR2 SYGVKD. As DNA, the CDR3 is TGTGCCATCAGGGAGGACAGGTGGAGTTACAATGAGCAGTTCTTC. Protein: CAIREDRWSYNEQFF.

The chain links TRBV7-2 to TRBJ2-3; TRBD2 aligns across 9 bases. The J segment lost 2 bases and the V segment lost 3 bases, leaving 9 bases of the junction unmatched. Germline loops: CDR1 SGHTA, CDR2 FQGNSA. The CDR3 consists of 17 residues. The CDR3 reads CASSFRTSARFTDTQYF. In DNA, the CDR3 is TGTGCCAGCAGCTTCCGGACTAGCGCGCGGTTCACAGATACGCAGTATTTT. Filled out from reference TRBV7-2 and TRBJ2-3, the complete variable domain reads GAGVSQSPSNKVTEKGKDVELRCDPISGHTALYWYRQSLGQGLEFLIYFQGNSAPDKSGLPSDRFSAERTGGSVSTLTIQRTQQEDSAVYLCASSFRTSARFTDTQYFGPGTRLTVL.

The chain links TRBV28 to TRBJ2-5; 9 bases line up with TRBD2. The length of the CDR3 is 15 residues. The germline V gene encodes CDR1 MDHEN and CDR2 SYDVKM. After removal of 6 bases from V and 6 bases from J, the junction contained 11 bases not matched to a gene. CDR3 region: CASSSGAGGRKTQYF. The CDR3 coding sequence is TGTGCCAGCAGCTCCGGGGCGGGAGGGCGAAAGACCCAGTACTTC.

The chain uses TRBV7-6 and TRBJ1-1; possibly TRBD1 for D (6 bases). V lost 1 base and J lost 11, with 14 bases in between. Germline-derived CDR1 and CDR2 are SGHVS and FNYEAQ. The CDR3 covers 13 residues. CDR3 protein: CASSLGLSDRAFF. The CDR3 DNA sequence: TGTGCCAGCAGCTTAGGCCTTTCCGACAGGGCTTTCTTT. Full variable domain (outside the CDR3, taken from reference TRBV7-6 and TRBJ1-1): GAGVSQSPRYKVTKRGQDVALRCDPISGHVSLYWYRQALGQGPEFLTYFNYEAQQDKSGLPNDRFSAERPEGSISTLTIQRTEQRDSAMYRCASSLGLSDRAFFGQGTRLTVV.

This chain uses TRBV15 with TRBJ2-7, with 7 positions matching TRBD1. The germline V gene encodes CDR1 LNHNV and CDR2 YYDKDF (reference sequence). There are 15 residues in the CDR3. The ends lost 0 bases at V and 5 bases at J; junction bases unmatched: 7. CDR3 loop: CATSRDLGTENEQYF. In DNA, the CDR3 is TGTGCCACCAGCAGAGATTTGGGGACAGAAAACGAGCAGTACTTC.

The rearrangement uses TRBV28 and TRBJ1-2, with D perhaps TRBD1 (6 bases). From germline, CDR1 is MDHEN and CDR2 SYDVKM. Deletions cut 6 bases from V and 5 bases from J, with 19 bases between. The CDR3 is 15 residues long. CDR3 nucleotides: TGTGCCAGCAGGCTGGCAGGGGCCAGCAGATATGGCTACACCTTC. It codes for CASRLAGASRYGYTF.

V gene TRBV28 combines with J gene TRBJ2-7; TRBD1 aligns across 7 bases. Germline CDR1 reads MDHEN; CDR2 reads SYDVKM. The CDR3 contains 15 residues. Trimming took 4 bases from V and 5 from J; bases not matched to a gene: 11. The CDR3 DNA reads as TGTGCCAGCAGTTCCGAGACAGGGTACCTCCACGAGCAGTACTTC. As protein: CASSSETGYLHEQYF.

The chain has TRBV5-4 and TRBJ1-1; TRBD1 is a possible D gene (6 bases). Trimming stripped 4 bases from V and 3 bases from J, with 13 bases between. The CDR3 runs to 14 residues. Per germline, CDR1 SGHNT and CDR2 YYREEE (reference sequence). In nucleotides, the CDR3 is TGTGCCAGCAGCCCGCAGGGGCGATACACTGAAGCTTTCTTT. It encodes CASSPQGRYTEAFF. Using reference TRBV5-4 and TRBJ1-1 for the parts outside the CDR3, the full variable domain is ETGVTQSPTHLIKTRGQQVTLRCSSQSGHNTVSWYQQALGQGPQFIFQYYREEENGRGNFPPRFSGLQFPNYSSELNVNALELDDSALYLCASSPQGRYTEAFFGQGTRLTVV.

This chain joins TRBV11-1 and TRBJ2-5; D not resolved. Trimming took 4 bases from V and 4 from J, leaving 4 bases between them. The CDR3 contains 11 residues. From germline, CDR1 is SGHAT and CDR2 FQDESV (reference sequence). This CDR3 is CASSYRETQYF. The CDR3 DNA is TGTGCCAGCAGCTACAGAGAGACCCAGTACTTC.

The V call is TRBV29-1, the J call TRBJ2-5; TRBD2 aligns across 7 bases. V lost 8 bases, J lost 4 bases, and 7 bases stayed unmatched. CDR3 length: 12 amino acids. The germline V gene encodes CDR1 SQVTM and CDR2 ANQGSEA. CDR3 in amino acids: CSQYSGTETQYF. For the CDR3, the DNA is TGCAGCCAATACAGCGGGACAGAGACCCAGTACTTC.

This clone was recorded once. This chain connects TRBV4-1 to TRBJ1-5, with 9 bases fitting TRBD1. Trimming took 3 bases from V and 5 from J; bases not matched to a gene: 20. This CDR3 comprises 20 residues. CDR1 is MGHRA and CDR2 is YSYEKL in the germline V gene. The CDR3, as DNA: TGCGCCAGCAGCCACGCCCAACCGGGACAGGGAATTAAATTAGATCAGCCCCAGCATTTT. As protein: CASSHAQPGQGIKLDQPQHF.

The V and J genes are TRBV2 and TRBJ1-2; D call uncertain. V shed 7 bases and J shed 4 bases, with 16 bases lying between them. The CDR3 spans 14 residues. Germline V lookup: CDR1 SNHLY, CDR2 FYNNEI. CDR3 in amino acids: CASKEAERTYGYTF. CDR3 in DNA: TGTGCCAGCAAAGAAGCGGAGCGTACCTATGGCTACACCTTC. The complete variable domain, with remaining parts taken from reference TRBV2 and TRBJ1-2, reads EPEVTQTPSHQVTQMGQEVILRCVPISNHLYFYWYRQILGQKVEFLVSFYNNEISEKSEIFDDQFSVERPDGSNFTLKIRSTKLEDSAMYFCASKEAERTYGYTFGSGTRLTVV.

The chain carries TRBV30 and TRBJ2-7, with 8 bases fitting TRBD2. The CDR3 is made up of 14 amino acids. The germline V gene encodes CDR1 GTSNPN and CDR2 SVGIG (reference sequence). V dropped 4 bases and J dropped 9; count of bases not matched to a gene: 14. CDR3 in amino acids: CAWTPSGAGVRQYF. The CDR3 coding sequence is TGTGCCTGGACCCCCTCGGGAGCGGGAGTACGGCAGTACTTC.

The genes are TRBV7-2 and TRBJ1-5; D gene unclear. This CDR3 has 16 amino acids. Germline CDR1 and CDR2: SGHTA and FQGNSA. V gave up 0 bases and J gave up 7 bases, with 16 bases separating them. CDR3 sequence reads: CASSLAPMLTGQPQHF. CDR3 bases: TGTGCCAGCAGCTTAGCCCCGATGCTAACGGGGCAGCCCCAGCATTTT.

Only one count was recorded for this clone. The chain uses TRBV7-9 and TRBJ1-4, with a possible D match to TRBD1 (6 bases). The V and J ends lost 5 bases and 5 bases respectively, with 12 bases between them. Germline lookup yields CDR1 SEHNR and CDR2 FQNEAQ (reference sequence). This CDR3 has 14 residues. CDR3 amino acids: CASSRDMGNEKLFF. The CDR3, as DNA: TGTGCCAGCAGCAGGGACATGGGAAATGAAAAACTGTTTTTT.

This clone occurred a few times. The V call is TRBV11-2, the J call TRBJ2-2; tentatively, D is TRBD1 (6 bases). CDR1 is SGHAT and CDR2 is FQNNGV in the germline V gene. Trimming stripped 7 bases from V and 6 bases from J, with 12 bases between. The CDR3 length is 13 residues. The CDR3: CASIPGTPGELFF. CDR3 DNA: TGTGCCAGCATCCCCGGGACACCCGGGGAGCTGTTTTTT.

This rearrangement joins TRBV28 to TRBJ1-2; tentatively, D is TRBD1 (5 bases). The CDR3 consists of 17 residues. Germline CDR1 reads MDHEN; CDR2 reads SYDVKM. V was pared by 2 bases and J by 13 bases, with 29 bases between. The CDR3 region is CASSLLPTTVRLEISTF. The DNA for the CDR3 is TGTGCCAGCAGTTTACTACCTACGACAGTCCGTCTCGAGATTTCCACCTTC.

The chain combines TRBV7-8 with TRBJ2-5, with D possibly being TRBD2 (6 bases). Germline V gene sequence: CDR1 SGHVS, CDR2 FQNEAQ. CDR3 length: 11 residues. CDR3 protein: CATGEEKTQYF. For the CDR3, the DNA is TGTGCTACGGGGGAGGAGAAGACCCAGTACTTC.